The 10 T cell receptor beta chains presented below share a single source sample, sequenced in a study of blood T cells in healthy people across ages. A second about 6 to 12 cycle PCR used barcoded and J-beta primers. One entry per CDR3 protein, called by TCRdb with MiXCR from the 5' RACE reads. The table has approximately 350,000 distinct CDR3 sequences, 45% to 65% seen once; the top ten hold 50% to 65%. What was sequenced was blood. The receptors were sampled from a man in his fifties or sixties in good health.

The chain has TRBV5-6 and TRBJ1-2; D call uncertain. The V gene's germline CDR1 is SGHDT and CDR2 YYEEEE. CDR3 length: 12 amino acids. With 4 bases removed from V and 7 bases from J, the gap between germline ends came to 11 bases. In nucleotides, the CDR3 is TGTGCCAGCAGCATGGGGAACACTGGCTACACCTTC. Protein: CASSMGNTGYTF.

V gene TRBV19 combines with J gene TRBJ1-2; D possibly corresponds to TRBD1 (5 bases). The V gene's germline CDR1 is LNHDA and CDR2 SQIVND (reference sequence). V lost 1 base, J lost 4 bases, and 13 bases lay in between. This CDR3 is 15 amino acids long. CDR3 sequence: CASSIGGEDLYGYTF. DNA for the CDR3: TGTGCCAGTAGTATAGGAGGGGAAGACCTCTATGGCTACACCTTC.

The chain couples TRBV20-1 to TRBJ2-1; 7 nucleotides align to TRBD2. The CDR3 runs 13 residues. CDR1 is DFQATT, CDR2 SNEGSKA, per germline (reference sequence). V lost 5 bases to trimming and J lost 5 bases; unmatched junction nucleotides: 6. CDR3 amino acids: CSAGRLANNEQFF. The CDR3 nucleotides are TGCAGTGCTGGCCGACTAGCCAACAATGAGCAGTTCTTC.

A few counts support this clonotype. The V call is TRBV2, the J call TRBJ2-2; 8 nucleotides agree with TRBD1. CDR3 length: 15 residues. The V gene end was trimmed by 7 bases and the J gene end by 0 bases; junction bases not matched to a gene: 4. Germline-derived CDR1 and CDR2 are SNHLY and FYNNEI. The CDR3 DNA is TGTGCCAGCAAATACAGGGGGACGAACACCGGGGAGCTGTTTTTT. It encodes CASKYRGTNTGELFF.

This chain uses TRBV3-1 with TRBJ2-5; D uncertain. Trimming shortened V by 2 bases and J by 2 bases, and 12 bases separated the two germline ends. CDR1 is LGHDT, CDR2 YNNKEL, per germline (reference sequence). The CDR3 is 15 amino acids. CDR3 sequence reads: CASSQNWGGQETQYF. CDR3 bases: TGTGCCAGCAGCCAAAACTGGGGTGGGCAAGAGACCCAGTACTTC.

V and J are TRBV7-2 and TRBJ1-2; D remains unclear. The CDR3 consists of 14 residues. Germline values: CDR1 SGHTA, CDR2 FQGNSA. Trimming removed 0 bases from V and 1 base from J, with 6 bases in between. The chain's CDR3 is CASSLAADNYGYTF. The CDR3 nucleotides are TGTGCCAGCAGCTTAGCGGCGGATAACTATGGCTACACCTTC.

Turning to this clonotype: The junction and the germline gene differ at one end; a read error may be behind it. The chain is built from TRBV20-1 and TRBJ2-1, with D possibly matching TRBD1 (6 bases). Germline V gene lookup returns CDR1 DFQATT and CDR2 SNEGSKA (reference sequence). The length of the CDR3 is 15 residues. CDR3 coding DNA: TGCGGTGCTAGAGCCCCGGACAGAACAAACAATGAGCAGTTCTTC. Protein: CGARAPDRTNNEQFF.

This clonotype showed up just once. This sequence joins TRBV29-1 and TRBJ2-1; D unclear. Between the trimmed V and J ends, which lost 2 bases and 0 bases, there was a span of 14 bases. Germline V lookup: CDR1 SQVTM, CDR2 ANQGSEA. This CDR3 region has 16 residues. As DNA, the CDR3 is TGCAGCGTTGAATTCGGCAGAGCGAACTCCTACAATGAGCAGTTCTTC. Its protein product is CSVEFGRANSYNEQFF.

The sample holds a few counts of this clonotype. The J gene is TRBJ2-7, the V gene TRBV10-3; unclear D gene. The CDR3 has 12 amino acids. The germline V gene encodes CDR1 ENHRY and CDR2 SYGVKD. V was shortened by 2 bases and J by 1 base, with 3 bases between the two germline ends. CDR3 DNA: TGTGCCATCAGTGAGCAGTCCTACGAGCAGTACTTC. It translates to CAISEQSYEQYF.

Notes on this clonotype: With a much larger clone just one base away, this may be a read error. This rearrangement joins TRBV5-1 to TRBJ2-1; 10 nucleotides line up with TRBD2. Germline lookup yields CDR1 SGHRS and CDR2 YFSETQ. With V trimmed by 5 bases and J by 7 bases, 9 bases remained unmatched. This CDR3 spans 15 amino acids. CDR3 in DNA: TGCGCCAGCAGGTACGTAGCGGGAGGTAATAATGAGCAGTTCTTC. Its translation is CASRYVAGGNNEQFF.